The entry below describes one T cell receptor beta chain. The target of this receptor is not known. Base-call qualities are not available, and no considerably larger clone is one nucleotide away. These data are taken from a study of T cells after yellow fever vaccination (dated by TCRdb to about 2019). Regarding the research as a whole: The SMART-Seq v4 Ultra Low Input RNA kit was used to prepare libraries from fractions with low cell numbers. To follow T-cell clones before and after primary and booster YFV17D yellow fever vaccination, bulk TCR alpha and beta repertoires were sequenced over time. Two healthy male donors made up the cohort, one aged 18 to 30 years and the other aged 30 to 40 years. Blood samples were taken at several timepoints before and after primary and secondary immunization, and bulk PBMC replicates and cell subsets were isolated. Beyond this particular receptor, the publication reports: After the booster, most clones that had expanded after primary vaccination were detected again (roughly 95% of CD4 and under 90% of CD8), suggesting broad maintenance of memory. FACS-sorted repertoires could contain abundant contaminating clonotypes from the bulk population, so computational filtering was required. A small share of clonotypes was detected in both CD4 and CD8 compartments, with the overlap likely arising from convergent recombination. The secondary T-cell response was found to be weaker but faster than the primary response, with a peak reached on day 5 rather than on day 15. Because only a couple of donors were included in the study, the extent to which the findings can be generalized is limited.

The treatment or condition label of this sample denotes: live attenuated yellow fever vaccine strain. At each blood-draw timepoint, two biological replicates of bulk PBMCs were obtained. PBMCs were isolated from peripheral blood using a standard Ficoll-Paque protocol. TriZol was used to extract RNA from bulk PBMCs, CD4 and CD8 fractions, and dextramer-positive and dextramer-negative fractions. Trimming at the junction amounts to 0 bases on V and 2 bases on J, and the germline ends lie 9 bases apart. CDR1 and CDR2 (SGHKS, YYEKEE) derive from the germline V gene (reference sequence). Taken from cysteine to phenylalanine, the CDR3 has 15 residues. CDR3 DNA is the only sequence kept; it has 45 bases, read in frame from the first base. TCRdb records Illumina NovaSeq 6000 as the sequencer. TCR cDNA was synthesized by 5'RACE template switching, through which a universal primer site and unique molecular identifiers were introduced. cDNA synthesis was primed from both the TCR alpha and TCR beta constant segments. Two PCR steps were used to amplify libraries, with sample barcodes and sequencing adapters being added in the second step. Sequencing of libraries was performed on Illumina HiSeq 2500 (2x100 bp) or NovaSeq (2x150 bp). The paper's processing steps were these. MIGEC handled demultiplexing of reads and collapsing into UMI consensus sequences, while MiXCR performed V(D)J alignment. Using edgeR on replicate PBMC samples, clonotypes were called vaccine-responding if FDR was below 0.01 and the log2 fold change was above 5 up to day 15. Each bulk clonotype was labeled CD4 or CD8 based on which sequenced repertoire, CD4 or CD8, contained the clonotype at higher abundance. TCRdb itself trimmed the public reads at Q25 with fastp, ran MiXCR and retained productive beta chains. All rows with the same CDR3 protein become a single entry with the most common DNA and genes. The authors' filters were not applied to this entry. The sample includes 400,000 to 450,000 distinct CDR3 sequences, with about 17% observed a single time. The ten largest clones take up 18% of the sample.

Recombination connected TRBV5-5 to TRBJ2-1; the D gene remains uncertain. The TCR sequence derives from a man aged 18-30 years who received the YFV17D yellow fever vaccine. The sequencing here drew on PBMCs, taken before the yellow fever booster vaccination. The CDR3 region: CASSLEGWTYNEQFF. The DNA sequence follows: TGTGCCAGCAGCTTGGAAGGGTGGACCTACAATGAGCAGTTCTTC.